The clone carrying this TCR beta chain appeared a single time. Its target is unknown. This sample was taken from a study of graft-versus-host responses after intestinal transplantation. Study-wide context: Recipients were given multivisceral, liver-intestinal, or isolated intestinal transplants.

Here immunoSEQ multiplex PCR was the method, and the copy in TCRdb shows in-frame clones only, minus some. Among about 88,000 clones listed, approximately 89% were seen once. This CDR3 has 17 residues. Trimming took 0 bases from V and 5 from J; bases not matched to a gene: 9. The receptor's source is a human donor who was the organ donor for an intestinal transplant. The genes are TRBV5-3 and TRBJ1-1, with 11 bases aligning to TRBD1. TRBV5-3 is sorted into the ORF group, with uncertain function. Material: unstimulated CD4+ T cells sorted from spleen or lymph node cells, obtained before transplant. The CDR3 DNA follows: TGTGCCAGAAGCTTGGCCCGGACAGGGGGCGCGGGAACTGAAGCTTTCTTT. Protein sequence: CARSLARTGGAGTEAFF.